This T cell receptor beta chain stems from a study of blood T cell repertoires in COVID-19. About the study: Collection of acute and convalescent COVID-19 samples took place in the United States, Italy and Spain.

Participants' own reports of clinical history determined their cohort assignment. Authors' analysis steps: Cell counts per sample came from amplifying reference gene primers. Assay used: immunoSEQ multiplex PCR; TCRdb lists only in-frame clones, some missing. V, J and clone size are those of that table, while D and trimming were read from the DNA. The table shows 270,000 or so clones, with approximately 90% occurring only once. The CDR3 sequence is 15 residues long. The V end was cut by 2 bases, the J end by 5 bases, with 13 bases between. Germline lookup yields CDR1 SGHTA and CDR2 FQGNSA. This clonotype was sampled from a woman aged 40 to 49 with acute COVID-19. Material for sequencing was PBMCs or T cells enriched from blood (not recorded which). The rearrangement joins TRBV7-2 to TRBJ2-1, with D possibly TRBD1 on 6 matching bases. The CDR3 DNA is TGTGCCAGCAGCTTACGTGGACAGAAACACAATGAGCAGTTCTTC. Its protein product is CASSLRGQKHNEQFF.